The 26 T cell receptor beta chains given below trace back to one sample, sequenced in a study of T-cell reconstitution after alpha-beta-depleted transplantation in children. Molecular barcoding with unique molecular identifiers was used for the TCRbeta library. TCRdb re-analysed the PCR reads in MiXCR, keeping a single row per CDR3 protein. The table shows a few hundred thousand distinct CDR3 sequences, with under 15% occurring only once. The starting material was PBMCs, mostly from graft donor cells, obtained 360 days after TCRalphabeta/CD19-depleted stem cell transplant. The receptors come from a male patient aged 10-17 years who had a stem cell transplant for acute myeloid leukemia, so the T cells may come from the graft donor.

The rearrangement uses TRBV29-1 and TRBJ2-3, with D tentatively TRBD2 (6 bases). Germline V gives CDR1 SQVTM, CDR2 ANQGSEA. Trimming left V 6 bases short and J 5 bases short, with 21 bases between. This CDR3 has 15 amino acids. The CDR3 loop is CSVDGAGYNIDTQYF. In DNA form, the CDR3 reads TGCAGCGTCGATGGGGCGGGATACAACATAGATACGCAGTATTTT.

The rearrangement links TRBV12-3 or TRBV12-4 to TRBJ1-1, with D possibly TRBD1 on 6 matching bases. The CDR3 is 14 amino acids. Trimming cost V 6 bases and J 4 bases, with 15 bases left between them. CDR3 DNA sequence: TGTGCCAGCAGCCAGGGGCCTATCTTCACTGAAGCTTTCTTT. Protein product: CASSQGPIFTEAFF.

The V gene is TRBV29-1, the J gene TRBJ1-2; possibly TRBD1 for D (5 bases). The CDR3 contains 12 residues. V was shortened by 7 bases and J by 8 bases, with 17 bases between the two germline ends. The germline V gene has CDR1 SQVTM and CDR2 ANQGSEA. The CDR3 DNA sequence: TGCAGCGCAACCCGGGACGCGAGGGGCTACACCTTC. It yields the protein CSATRDARGYTF. Filled out from reference TRBV29-1 and TRBJ1-2, the complete variable domain reads SAVISQKPSRDICQRGTSLTIQCQVDSQVTMMFWYRQQPGQSLTLIATANQGSEATYESGFVIDKFPISRPNLTFSTLTVSNMSPEDSSIYLCSATRDARGYTFGSGTRLTVV.

This clonotype came up a few times. V gene TRBV5-1 combines with J gene TRBJ1-1, with 7 bases fitting TRBD1. The germline gives CDR1 SGHRS, CDR2 YFSETQ. The CDR3 is 14 amino acids. V was clipped by 4 bases and J by 3 bases; unmatched bases: 6. The CDR3 DNA is TGCGCCAGCAGCGGGACAGTCCTCGACACTGAAGCTTTCTTT. This codes for CASSGTVLDTEAFF.

This clonotype appeared once. The genes are TRBV18 and TRBJ2-7, with D hard to call. The CDR3 sequence is 14 residues long. In germline, CDR1 is KGHSH, CDR2 LQKENI. V was pared by 6 bases and J by 4 bases, with 16 bases between. This CDR3 reads CASSRVDSLYEQYF. Written as DNA, the CDR3 is TGTGCCAGCTCCCGCGTGGATTCCCTTTACGAGCAGTACTTC.

This clonotype was recorded many times. The chain recombines TRBV29-1 with TRBJ2-5; 7 positions agree with TRBD1. The germline gives CDR1 SQVTM, CDR2 ANQGSEA. After removal of 5 bases from V and 6 bases from J, the junction contained 12 bases not matched to a gene. This CDR3 region has 14 residues. The CDR3 DNA reads TGCAGCGTTCGCAGGAGAGACAGGGAACAGACCCAGTACTTC. Its translation is CSVRRRDREQTQYF.

CDR3 DNA: TGTGCCAGCAGTTCCCCAGCCCCTAGCGGGAGGGTGTTCGACAATGAGCAGTTCTTC. Translated, it gives CASSSPAPSGRVFDNEQFF. The V and J genes are TRBV28 and TRBJ2-1, with 12 bases identical to TRBD2. The germline V gene encodes CDR1 MDHEN and CDR2 SYDVKM. CDR3 length: 19 residues. After removal of 4 bases from V and 5 bases from J, the junction contained 15 bases not matched to a gene. Using reference TRBV28 and TRBJ2-1 for the parts outside the CDR3, the full variable domain is DVKVTQSSRYLVKRTGEKVFLECVQDMDHENMFWYRQDPGLGLRLIYFSYDVKMKEKGDIPEGYSVSREKKERFSLILESASTNQTSMYLCASSSPAPSGRVFDNEQFFGPGTRLTVL.

The V and J genes are TRBV25-1 and TRBJ2-7; tentative D call: TRBD1 (5 bases). CDR1 and CDR2 from the germline V gene are MGHDK and SYGVNS. The CDR3 length is 13 residues. The V end lost 7 bases, the J end lost 7 bases, and 17 bases lay between the germline ends. The CDR3 bases are TGTGCCAGCAACCCCCAAGGGGCTCGGGAGCAGTACTTC. It codes for CASNPQGAREQYF.

There are a few counts of this clonotype. The chain joins TRBV6-2 or TRBV6-3 to TRBJ2-7, with no clear D. Germline CDR1 is MNHEY and CDR2 is SVGEGT. This CDR3 is 15 amino acids long. Trimming took off 4 bases at V and 3 bases at J, with 16 bases between the two ends. The CDR3 protein is CASSLRETVGYEQYF. The DNA of the CDR3 is TGTGCCAGCAGTTTACGAGAGACGGTGGGCTACGAGCAGTACTTC.

This clonotype was recorded a few times. The V call is TRBV3-1, the J call TRBJ2-7; 7 bases align to TRBD2. The CDR3 is made up of 14 amino acids. Per the germline V gene, CDR1 is LGHDT and CDR2 is YNNKEL (reference sequence). V shed 4 bases and J 2 bases; nucleotides not matched to a gene: 5. The CDR3 sequence is CASSPGLTAYEQYF. The CDR3, as DNA: TGTGCCAGCAGCCCGGGACTAACAGCCTACGAGCAGTACTTC.

Here the CDR3 DNA reads TGTGCCAGCAGCCCGGGACTAGCGGGAGTAGGCCGCTACTACGAGCAGTACTTC. Translating it yields CASSPGLAGVGRYYEQYF. The chain employs TRBV3-1 and TRBJ2-7; TRBD2 matches at 14 bases. Unmatched junction bases numbered 11, after V lost 4 bases and J lost 3 bases. Looked up from germline, CDR1 is LGHDT and CDR2 is YNNKEL (reference sequence). CDR3 length: 18 residues.

The chain uses TRBV20-1 and TRBJ2-7; tentatively, D is TRBD2 (7 bases). Germline V lookup: CDR1 DFQATT, CDR2 SNEGSKA (reference sequence). The CDR3 is made up of 14 amino acids. V was pared by 6 bases and J by 1 base, with 16 bases between. The CDR3 is CSALGEGGSYEQYF. The CDR3 DNA reads as TGCAGTGCACTCGGGGAGGGGGGTTCCTACGAGCAGTACTTC.

This clonotype came up a few times. The chain carries TRBV7-9 and TRBJ1-1; possibly TRBD1 for D (5 bases). Germline lookup yields CDR1 SEHNR and CDR2 FQNEAQ (reference sequence). Trimming stripped 1 base from V and 4 bases from J, with 10 bases between. The CDR3 loop spans 14 amino acids. CDR3 region: CASSLVVGGTEAFF. The CDR3 region has the DNA TGTGCCAGCAGCTTAGTGGTGGGGGGCACTGAAGCTTTCTTT.

This chain joins TRBV11-3 and TRBJ2-1; D uncertain. V lost 5 bases and J lost 0, with 11 bases in between. The germline CDR1 and CDR2 sequences are SGHNT and YENEEA. CDR3 size: 15 residues. The CDR3 DNA reads TGTGCCAGCAGCAGGACCGACAACTCCTACAATGAGCAGTTCTTC. It codes for CASSRTDNSYNEQFF.

This clonotype occurred many times. The chain combines TRBV3-1 with TRBJ2-2, with 9 bases fitting TRBD2. The CDR3 totals 16 residues. Trimming at V came to 4 bases and at J to 5 bases, leaving 8 bases not matched to a gene. CDR1 is LGHDT, CDR2 YNNKEL, per germline (reference sequence). For the CDR3, the DNA is TGTGCCAGCAGCCCGGTGGGCGGGAGGGCGACCGGGGAGCTGTTTTTT. It specifies CASSPVGGRATGELFF.

This clonotype was recorded many times. The chain carries TRBV28 and TRBJ2-3; possible D gene TRBD2, 6 bases. The CDR3 consists of 17 residues. CDR1 is MDHEN and CDR2 is SYDVKM in the germline V gene. Trimming took off 5 bases at V and 0 bases at J, with 18 bases between the two ends. The CDR3 is CASSPLVTRSSTDTQYF. DNA of the CDR3: TGTGCCAGCAGTCCACTAGTGACTAGGTCGAGCACAGATACGCAGTATTTT.

The chain couples TRBV18 to TRBJ1-5; D might be TRBD1 (6 bases). CDR3 length: 17 residues. Per germline, CDR1 KGHSH and CDR2 LQKENI. The germline V and J ends were trimmed by 3 bases and 1 base, with 16 bases remaining between them. Here the CDR3 reads CASSPFFRGQSNQPQHF. The CDR3 DNA reads as TGTGCCAGCTCACCTTTTTTTAGAGGACAGAGCAATCAGCCCCAGCATTTT.

This clonotype was counted many times. The chain uses TRBV7-2 and TRBJ2-1; 9 nucleotides align to TRBD1. After removal of 6 bases from V and 8 bases from J, the junction contained 8 bases not matched to a gene. This CDR3 spans 14 amino acids. The germline CDR1 and CDR2 sequences are SGHTA and FQGNSA. In DNA form, the CDR3 reads TGTGCCAGCAGTCCTGGACAGGGGAATGATGAGCAGTTCTTC. Encoded protein: CASSPGQGNDEQFF.

The rearrangement uses TRBV21-1 and TRBJ2-7; whether TRBD1, the table's D call, matches the DNA was not checked. TRBV21-1 constitutes a pseudogene. This CDR3 comprises 18 residues. The CDR3 is CASSKALGQGVRPYEQYF. CDR3 DNA sequence: TGTGCCAGCAGCAAAGCGCTGGGACAGGGGGTTCGACCCTACGAGCAGTACTTC.

The V gene is TRBV11-3, the J gene TRBJ2-1, with 10 bases fitting TRBD2. The junction had 6 bases not matched to a gene; V was cut back by 7 bases and J by 3 bases. This CDR3 is 15 amino acids long. Germline V gene lookup returns CDR1 SGHNT and CDR2 YENEEA. CDR3 residues: CASTDGLADYNEQFF. The CDR3 region has the DNA TGTGCCAGCACCGACGGACTAGCGGACTACAATGAGCAGTTCTTC.

At least ten counts were recorded for this clonotype. V usage is TRBV6-2 or TRBV6-3 and J usage is TRBJ2-6, with D possibly matching TRBD1 (5 bases). This CDR3 has 15 amino acids. V was pared by 2 bases and J by 4 bases, with 9 bases between. Germline V gene lookup returns CDR1 MNHEY and CDR2 SVGEGT. This CDR3 reads CASSYGHLGANVLTF. CDR3 nucleotides: TGTGCCAGCAGTTACGGACACCTGGGGGCCAACGTCCTGACTTTC.

This clonotype was picked up one time. A much larger clone lies a single base off, so this may be a read error. V and J are TRBV7-3 and TRBJ2-3, with 15 bases identical to TRBD2. The CDR3 length is 18 residues. Germline V gene sequence: CDR1 SGHTA, CDR2 FQGTGA. V lost 2 bases and J lost 0; bases outside the gene matches: 3. CDR3 sequence reads: CASSLWGLAGGSTDTQYF. CDR3 sequence (DNA): TGTGCCAGCAGCTTATGGGGACTAGCGGGAGGTAGCACAGATACGCAGTATTTT.

This clonotype was seen repeatedly, ten times or more. The chain has TRBV3-1 and TRBJ2-3; tentative D call: TRBD2 (5 bases). The germline V and J ends were trimmed by 4 bases and 4 bases, with 12 bases remaining between them. In germline, CDR1 is LGHDT, CDR2 YNNKEL (reference sequence). The CDR3 is made up of 14 amino acids. The CDR3 spells CASSRRAVSDTQYF. The CDR3 DNA follows: TGTGCCAGCAGCCGACGAGCGGTGTCAGATACGCAGTATTTT.

This sequence joins TRBV4-2 and TRBJ2-1; 10 bases fit TRBD1. Germline-derived CDR1 and CDR2 are LGHNA and YNFKEQ. Trimming took 1 base from V and 6 from J; bases not matched to a gene: 12. The CDR3 spans 18 residues. The CDR3 DNA reads as TGTGCCAGCAGCCAAGTATCGATCGGGACAGGGGTTTTCAATGAGCAGTTCTTC. It translates to CASSQVSIGTGVFNEQFF.

This clonotype was observed a handful of times. For the CDR3, the DNA is TGCAGCGTTGAATTAGGCTGGGGCGAGCAGTACTTC. Its protein product is CSVELGWGEQYF. This sequence joins TRBV29-1 and TRBJ2-7; D not resolved. V was clipped by 2 bases and J by 6 bases, with 11 bases between them. The CDR3 covers 12 residues. CDR1 is SQVTM, CDR2 ANQGSEA, per germline.

This clonotype occurred many times. The J gene is TRBJ1-1, the V gene TRBV29-1; possibly TRBD1 for D (5 bases). CDR3 length: 12 residues. Deletions cut 3 bases from V and 5 bases from J, with 10 bases between. Per germline, CDR1 SQVTM and CDR2 ANQGSEA. For the CDR3, the DNA is TGCAGCGTTGACACCGGGGCGACTGAAGCTTTCTTT. Translated, it gives CSVDTGATEAFF.